The 25 T cell receptor beta chains below were found in one sample sequenced in a study of control samples from healthy donors and cancer patients. Sequenced by immunoSEQ multiplex PCR; TCRdb stores in-frame clones only, minus some. The data contain 55,000 to 85,000 clones, 80% to 90% of them singletons. Material for sequencing was PBMCs. The origin of the receptors is a woman aged 50 to 65 with head and neck cancer.

The V call is TRBV12-3 or TRBV12-4, the J call TRBJ1-1; 7 nucleotides line up with TRBD1. The V and J ends lost 7 bases and 5 bases, in that order; junction bases with no gene match: 7. The CDR3 contains 13 residues. The CDR3 DNA reads TGTGCCAGCACGGCTACAGGGGAAACTGAAGCTTTCTTT. This codes for CASTATGETEAFF.

The chain is built from TRBV19 and TRBJ2-2; D is uncertain. The CDR3 has 16 residues. V was cut by 7 bases and J by 0 bases, with 15 bases left in between. CDR1 and CDR2 from the germline V gene are LNHDA and SQIVND (reference sequence). DNA for the CDR3: TGTGCCAGTACCCCCAAAGGGATTACGAACACCGGGGAGCTGTTTTTT. Its protein is CASTPKGITNTGELFF.

V usage is TRBV28 and J usage is TRBJ1-2; D is perhaps TRBD1 (6 bases). Trimming cost V 8 bases and J 2 bases, with 18 bases left between them. Germline CDR1 and CDR2: MDHEN and SYDVKM. This CDR3 is built from 15 residues. CDR3 nucleotides: TGTGCCAGCTTAACTCCAGGGGCCCTAAACTATGGCTACACCTTC. Protein sequence: CASLTPGALNYGYTF.

The chain links TRBV5-1 to TRBJ1-6; TRBD1 might be the D (6 bases). CDR1 SGHRS and CDR2 YFSETQ come from the germline V gene. V lost 0 bases and J lost 8, with 12 bases in between. The length of the CDR3 is 15 residues. The CDR3 DNA reads as TGCGCCAGCAGCTTGGCCCTCGGGGGCGATTCACCCCTCCACTTT. The encoded protein is CASSLALGGDSPLHF.

V usage is TRBV11-2 and J usage is TRBJ2-7, with TRBD1 as a possible D gene (7 bases). Germline assignment: CDR1 SGHAT and CDR2 FQNNGV. The length of the CDR3 is 14 residues. Trimming cost V 3 bases and J 0 bases, with 9 bases left between them. The CDR3 sequence: CASSLRDSSYEQYF. The CDR3 DNA sequence: TGTGCCAGCAGCTTGCGGGACAGCTCCTACGAGCAGTACTTC.

The chain uses TRBV6-5 and TRBJ1-5, with D unresolved. The CDR3 is made up of 11 amino acids. The germline V gene has CDR1 MNHEY and CDR2 SVGAGI. The germline V and J ends were trimmed by 7 bases and 9 bases, with 10 bases remaining between them. This chain's CDR3 is CASTEVPPQHF. The CDR3 DNA reads TGTGCCAGCACCGAGGTTCCGCCCCAGCATTTT.

The chain combines TRBV30 with TRBJ1-1; D is uncertain. Germline V lookup: CDR1 GTSNPN, CDR2 SVGIG (reference sequence). This CDR3 is 14 amino acids long. The V end lost 2 bases, the J end lost 0 bases, and 10 bases lay between the germline ends. Here the CDR3 DNA reads TGTGCCTGGAGTCGAGACGGGCTGAACACTGAAGCTTTCTTT. This sequence encodes CAWSRDGLNTEAFF.

The chain links TRBV6-4 to TRBJ1-1; no definite D call. V lost 0 bases to trimming and J lost 8 bases, with 10 bases between them. The CDR3 is 13 amino acids. CDR1 and CDR2 from the germline V gene are MRHNA and SNTAGT. CDR3 loop: CASSDSGRKEAFF. DNA for the CDR3: TGTGCCAGCAGTGACTCAGGAAGGAAGGAAGCTTTCTTT.

This clone was found a few times. V is TRBV4-2 and J is TRBJ2-5; possible D gene TRBD2, 6 bases. Germline V gives CDR1 LGHNA, CDR2 YNFKEQ. V lost 1 base to trimming and J lost 3 bases, with 15 bases between them. This CDR3 has 16 amino acids. CDR3 protein: CASSQGRVGGEETQYF. The DNA for the CDR3 is TGTGCCAGCAGCCAAGGGAGGGTCGGAGGGGAAGAGACCCAGTACTTC.

V is TRBV9 and J is TRBJ1-2; perhaps TRBD1 as D (5 bases). V was shortened by 0 bases and J by 8 bases, with 14 bases between the two germline ends. This CDR3 region has 14 residues. Germline CDR1 and CDR2: SGDLS and YYNGEE. The CDR3 nucleotides read TGTGCCAGCAGCGTAGAGGGGCCGGGCGGGGGCTACACCTTC. This sequence encodes CASSVEGPGGGYTF.

The chain employs TRBV9 and TRBJ2-5, with D possibly matching TRBD1 (7 bases). The V gene's germline CDR1 is SGDLS and CDR2 YYNGEE. There are 17 residues in the CDR3. V was clipped by 3 bases and J by 4 bases, with 22 bases between them. The CDR3, as DNA: TGTGCCAGCAGCGCTGACTTGAGGGGGCCGGAGGGAGAGACCCAGTACTTC. Protein product: CASSADLRGPEGETQYF.

J is TRBJ1-2 and V is TRBV21-1. TRBV21-1 is assigned pseudogene status. The CDR3 runs 14 residues. The CDR3 nucleotides are TGTGCCAGCAGCAAAAAGGGGACCCTCTATGGCTACACCTTC. This encodes CASSKKGTLYGYTF.

The CDR3 DNA follows: TGCGCCAGCAGCCAAGATCGGCAGGGGGCGCAAAACGGGGAGCTGTTTTTT. Translated: CASSQDRQGAQNGELFF. This chain connects TRBV4-1 to TRBJ2-2, with 8 bases lining up with TRBD1. Germline CDR1 and CDR2: MGHRA and YSYEKL. This CDR3 contains 17 residues. V trimming: 0 bases; J trimming: 7 bases; junction bases outside the gene matches: 10.

The chain is built from TRBV5-1 and TRBJ1-6; D not certain. Germline assignment: CDR1 SGHRS and CDR2 YFSETQ. V gave up 4 bases and J gave up 6 bases, with 14 bases separating them. This CDR3 has 15 residues. CDR3 sequence: CASSRSGPPNSPLHF. For the CDR3, the DNA is TGCGCCAGCAGCCGCTCGGGCCCGCCTAATTCACCCCTCCACTTT. The full variable domain, rest sourced from reference TRBV5-1 and TRBJ1-6, is KAGVTQTPRYLIKTRGQQVTLSCSPISGHRSVSWYQQTPGQGLQFLFEYFSETQRNKGNFPGRFSGRQFSNSRSEMNVSTLELGDSALYLCASSRSGPPNSPLHFGNGTRLTVT.

The V call is TRBV7-2, the J call TRBJ1-1; 12 bases match TRBD1. With 5 bases clipped from V and 2 bases from J, the junction kept 9 bases outside the gene matches. CDR3 size: 17 residues. In germline, CDR1 is SGHTA, CDR2 FQGNSA. The CDR3 DNA reads TGTGCCAGCAGCGTTAGGGGGACAGGGGGCGGTAACACTGAAGCTTTCTTT. Residues: CASSVRGTGGGNTEAFF.

CDR3 sequence reads: CASSTSPQREPQHF. The DNA of the CDR3 is TGTGCCAGTAGTACCAGTCCCCAGAGGGAGCCCCAGCATTTT. V gene TRBV19 combines with J gene TRBJ1-5, with D uncertain. The CDR3 contains 14 residues. Trimming left V 4 bases short and J 8 bases short, with 15 bases between. Germline V lookup: CDR1 LNHDA, CDR2 SQIVND (reference sequence).

J is TRBJ1-2 and V is TRBV7-9, with D maybe TRBD1 (5 bases). The CDR3 spans 15 residues. V was trimmed by 0 bases and J by 2 bases, leaving 10 bases between them. Per the germline V gene, CDR1 is SEHNR and CDR2 is FQNEAQ (reference sequence). CDR3 sequence reads: CASSLALRDNYGYTF. The CDR3 nucleotides read TGTGCCAGCAGCTTAGCGCTCCGGGACAACTATGGCTACACCTTC. Full variable domain (missing parts from reference TRBV7-9 and TRBJ1-2): DTGVSQNPRHKITKRGQNVTFRCDPISEHNRLYWYRQTLGQGPEFLTYFQNEAQLEKSRLLSDRFSAERPKGSFSTLEIQRTEQGDSAMYLCASSLALRDNYGYTFGSGTRLTVV.

The chain uses TRBV3-1 (or the pseudogene TRBV3-2) and TRBJ2-3, with D possibly being TRBD1 (6 bases). Trimming took 0 bases from V and 1 from J, leaving 8 bases between them. Per germline, CDR1 LGHDT and CDR2 YNNKEL (reference sequence). This CDR3 region has 15 residues. CDR3 sequence: CASSQDGGGTDTQYF. The CDR3 DNA sequence: TGTGCCAGCAGCCAAGATGGGGGCGGCACAGATACGCAGTATTTT.

A few counts support this clone. V usage is TRBV6-5 and J usage is TRBJ1-5, with D possibly matching TRBD1 (5 bases). Germline V CDR1 and CDR2: MNHEY, SVGAGI. The CDR3 is made up of 15 amino acids. V was cut by 6 bases and J by 3 bases, with 15 bases left in between. CDR3 in amino acids: CASSSGQGINQPQHF. CDR3 nucleotide sequence: TGTGCCAGCAGCTCAGGGCAGGGAATCAATCAGCCCCAGCATTTT.

This sequence joins TRBV7-8 and TRBJ2-2; 16 nucleotides agree with TRBD2. Unmatched junction bases numbered 14, after V lost 7 bases and J lost 3 bases. Germline V CDR1 and CDR2: SGHVS, FQNEAQ. This CDR3 is 20 amino acids long. CDR3 DNA: TGTGCCAGCACCCTTAGTGTGGGACTAGCGGGGGGGCGTGACACCGGGGAGCTGTTTTTT. It yields the protein CASTLSVGLAGGRDTGELFF.

This clone was seen more than once but under ten times. The genes are TRBV7-2 and TRBJ1-1; D is possibly TRBD1 (6 bases). Trimming pared 1 base from V and 1 base from J, leaving 7 bases between. Germline V CDR1 and CDR2: SGHTA, FQGNSA. The CDR3 has 14 residues. CDR3 sequence (DNA): TGTGCCAGCAGCTTAGGGGGACAGAACACTGAAGCTTTCTTT. Amino acid sequence: CASSLGGQNTEAFF. The whole variable domain, filled in from reference TRBV7-2 and TRBJ1-1, reads GAGVSQSPSNKVTEKGKDVELRCDPISGHTALYWYRQSLGQGLEFLIYFQGNSAPDKSGLPSDRFSAERTGGSVSTLTIQRTQQEDSAVYLCASSLGGQNTEAFFGQGTRLTVV.

The chain couples TRBV2 to TRBJ2-7, with TRBD1 matching over 9 bases. The CDR3 sequence is 16 residues long. The V segment lost 5 bases and the J segment 2 bases; nucleotides outside the gene matches: 10. The V gene's germline CDR1 is SNHLY and CDR2 FYNNEI. This CDR3 is CASSKDRGRLPYEQYF. The CDR3, as DNA: TGTGCCAGCAGTAAGGACAGGGGTAGGCTTCCCTACGAGCAGTACTTC.

This chain joins TRBV5-1 and TRBJ2-3; D may be TRBD1 (7 bases). Germline V CDR1 and CDR2: SGHRS, YFSETQ. V was shortened by 5 bases and J by 3 bases, with 19 bases between the two germline ends. The CDR3 has 16 residues. The CDR3 protein is CASSRVNRGGTDTQYF. Here the CDR3 DNA reads TGCGCCAGCAGTAGAGTCAACAGGGGAGGAACAGATACGCAGTATTTT.

The chain has TRBV24-1 and TRBJ2-3; weak D call: TRBD2 (7 bases). The CDR3 is made up of 16 amino acids. CDR1 KGHDR and CDR2 SFDVKD come from the germline V gene. Trimming stripped 0 bases from V and 3 bases from J, with 12 bases between. Written as DNA, the CDR3 is TGTGCCACCAGTGATTTGTTGAGGGGGGGAACAGATACGCAGTATTTT. This gives the protein CATSDLLRGGTDTQYF.

The chain joins TRBV2 to TRBJ2-2; TRBD2 matches at 10 bases. The germline CDR1 and CDR2 sequences are SNHLY and FYNNEI. This CDR3 spans 15 amino acids. V trimming: 5 bases; J trimming: 5 bases; junction bases outside the gene matches: 5. The CDR3 region is CASSSASGGTGELFF. CDR3 DNA: TGTGCCAGCAGTAGCGCTAGCGGGGGAACCGGGGAGCTGTTTTTT. Looking up the rest from reference TRBV2 and TRBJ2-2 gives the full variable domain: EPEVTQTPSHQVTQMGQEVILRCVPISNHLYFYWYRQILGQKVEFLVSFYNNEISEKSEIFDDQFSVERPDGSNFTLKIRSTKLEDSAMYFCASSSASGGTGELFFGEGSRLTVL.